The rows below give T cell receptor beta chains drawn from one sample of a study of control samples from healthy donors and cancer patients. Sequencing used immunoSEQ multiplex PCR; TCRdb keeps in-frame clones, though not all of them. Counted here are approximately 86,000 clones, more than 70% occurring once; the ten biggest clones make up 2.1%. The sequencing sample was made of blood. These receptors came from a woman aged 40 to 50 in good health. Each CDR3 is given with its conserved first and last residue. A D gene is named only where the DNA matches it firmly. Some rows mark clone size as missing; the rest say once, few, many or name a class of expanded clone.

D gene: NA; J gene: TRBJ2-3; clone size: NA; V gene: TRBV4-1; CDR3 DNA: TGCGCCAGCAGCCACGCCCCCGGGGCCAGCACAGATACGCAGTATTTT; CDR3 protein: CASSHAPGASTDTQYF
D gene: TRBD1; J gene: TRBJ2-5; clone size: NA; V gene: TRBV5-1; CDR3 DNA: TGCGCCAGCAGTCCTGGACAGGGAAGAGGGGAGACCCAGTACTTC; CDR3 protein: CASSPGQGRGETQYF
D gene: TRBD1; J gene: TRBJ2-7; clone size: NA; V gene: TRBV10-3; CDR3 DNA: TGTGCCATCAGTCAGGGGGGACAGGGGGCGCGCGAGCAGTACTTC; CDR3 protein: CAISQGGQGAREQYF
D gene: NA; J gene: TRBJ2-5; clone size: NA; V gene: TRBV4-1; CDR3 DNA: TGCGCCAGCAGCCAAGATCTTGCGGAGACCCAGTACTTC; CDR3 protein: CASSQDLAETQYF
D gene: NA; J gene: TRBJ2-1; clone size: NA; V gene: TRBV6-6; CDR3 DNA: TGTGCCAGCAGTTACATCAGGGTAGGTACGGACAATGAGCAGTTCTTC; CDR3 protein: CASSYIRVGTDNEQFF
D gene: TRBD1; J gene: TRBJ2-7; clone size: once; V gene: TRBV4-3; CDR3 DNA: TGCGCCAGCAGCCAAGAATCGACAGGGCTCCCCTACGAGCAGTACTTC; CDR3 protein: CASSQESTGLPYEQYF
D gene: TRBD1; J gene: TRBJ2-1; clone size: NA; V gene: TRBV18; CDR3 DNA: TGTGCCAGCTCACCACAGGGGGCGCGGTCCAATGAGCAGTTCTTC; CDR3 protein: CASSPQGARSNEQFF
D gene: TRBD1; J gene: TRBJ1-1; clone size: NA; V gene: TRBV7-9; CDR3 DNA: TGTGCCAGTAGACAGGGGAACACTGAAGCTTTCTTT; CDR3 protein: CASRQGNTEAFF
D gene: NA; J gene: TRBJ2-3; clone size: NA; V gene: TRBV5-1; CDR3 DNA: TGCGCCAGCAGCCCAGGGACCCCCGGGGATACGCAGTATTTT; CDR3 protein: CASSPGTPGDTQYF
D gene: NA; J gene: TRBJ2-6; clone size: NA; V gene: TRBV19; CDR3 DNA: TGTGCCAGTAGTCAGGGGAGCTCTGGGGCCAACGTCCTGACTTTC; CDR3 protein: CASSQGSSGANVLTF
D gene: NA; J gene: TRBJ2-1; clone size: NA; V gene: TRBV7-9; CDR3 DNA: TGTGCCAGCAGCTTACCGGGACCCAGGGGAGCCTTTGGTGAGCAGTTCTTC; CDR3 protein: CASSLPGPRGAFGEQFF
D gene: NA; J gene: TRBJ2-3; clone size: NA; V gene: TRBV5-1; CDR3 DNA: TGCGCCAGCAGCTTTGGCAGGGGGGAAGATACGCAGTATTTT; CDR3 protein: CASSFGRGEDTQYF
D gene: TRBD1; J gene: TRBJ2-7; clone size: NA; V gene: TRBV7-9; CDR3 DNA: TGTGCCAGCAGCTTAGGGACAGGGTCCTACGAGCAGTACTTC; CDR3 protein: CASSLGTGSYEQYF
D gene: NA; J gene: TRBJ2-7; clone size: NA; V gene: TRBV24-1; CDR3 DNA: TGTGCCACCAGCCGGGGAGACGAGCAGTACTTC; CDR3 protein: CATSRGDEQYF
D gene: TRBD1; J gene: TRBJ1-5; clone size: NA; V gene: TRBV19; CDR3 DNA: TGTGCCAGTAACACAGCGGACAGGGTAGGACAGCCCCAGCATTTT; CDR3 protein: CASNTADRVGQPQHF
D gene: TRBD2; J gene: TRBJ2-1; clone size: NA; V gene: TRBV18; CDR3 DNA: TGTGCCAGCTCACCTCTAGCGGGGCTAGTACGAACTTACAATGAGCAGTTCTTC; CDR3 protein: CASSPLAGLVRTYNEQFF
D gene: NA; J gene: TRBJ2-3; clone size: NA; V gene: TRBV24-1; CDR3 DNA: TGTGCCACCTCGAGAGGGGGAAGCACAGATACGCAGTATTTT; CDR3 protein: CATSRGGSTDTQYF
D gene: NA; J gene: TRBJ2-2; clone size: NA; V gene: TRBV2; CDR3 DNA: TGTGCCAGCAGTGAGAGAAAACCATATAACACCGGGGAGCTGTTTTTT; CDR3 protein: CASSERKPYNTGELFF
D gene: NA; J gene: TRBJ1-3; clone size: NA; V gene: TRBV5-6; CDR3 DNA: TGTGCCAGCAGCTTGTGGAAGGAGCTCGGAAACACCATATATTTT; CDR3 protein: CASSLWKELGNTIYF
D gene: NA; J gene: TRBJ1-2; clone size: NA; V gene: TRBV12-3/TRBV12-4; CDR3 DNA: TGTGCCAGCAGTTTAGGTTCTAACTATGGCTACACCTTC; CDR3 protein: CASSLGSNYGYTF
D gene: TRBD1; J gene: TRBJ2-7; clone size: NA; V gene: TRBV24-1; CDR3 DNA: TGTGCCACTGTTCCGGAGGACAGGGGGCGGGAGCAGTACTTC; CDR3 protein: CATVPEDRGREQYF
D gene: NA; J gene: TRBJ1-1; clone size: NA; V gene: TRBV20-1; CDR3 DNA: TGCAGTGCTTCGGGACTCTTCGAAGCTTTCTTT; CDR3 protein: CSASGLFEAFF
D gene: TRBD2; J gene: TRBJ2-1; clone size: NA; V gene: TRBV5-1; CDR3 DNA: TGCGCCAGCAGCGGGGCGAGCGGGGGTTACAATGAGCAGTTCTTC; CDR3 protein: CASSGASGGYNEQFF
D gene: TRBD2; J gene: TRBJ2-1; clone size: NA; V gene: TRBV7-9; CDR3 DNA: TGTGCCAGCACAAACCACGGGAGGGATGAGCAGTTCTTC; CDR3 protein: CASTNHGRDEQFF
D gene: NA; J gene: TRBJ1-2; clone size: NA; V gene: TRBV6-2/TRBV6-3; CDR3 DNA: TGTGCCAGCAGTACCGGACGCGCTGAAGTTGTGGGGGACACCTTC; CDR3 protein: CASSTGRAEVVGDTF
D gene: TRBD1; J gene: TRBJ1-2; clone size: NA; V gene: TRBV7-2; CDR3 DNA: TGTGCCAGCAGCCCCGGGACAGGAGCCAATTATGGCTACACCTTC; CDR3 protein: CASSPGTGANYGYTF
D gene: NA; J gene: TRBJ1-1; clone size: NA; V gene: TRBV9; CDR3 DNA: TGTGCCAGCAGCGTAGTTCCGGGCACTGAAGCTTTCTTT; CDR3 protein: CASSVVPGTEAFF
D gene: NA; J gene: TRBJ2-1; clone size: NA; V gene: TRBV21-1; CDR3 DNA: TGTGCCAGCAGCAAAGAGGTAGGACTAGCGGGGGAGTCTCTGAAGTTTGATGAGCAGTTCTTC; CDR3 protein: CASSKEVGLAGESLKFDEQFF
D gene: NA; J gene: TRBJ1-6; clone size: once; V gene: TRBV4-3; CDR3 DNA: TGCGCCAGCAGCCGGAGAAATTCACCCCTCCACTTT; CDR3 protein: CASSRRNSPLHF
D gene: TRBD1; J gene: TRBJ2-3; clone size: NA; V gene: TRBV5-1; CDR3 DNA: TGCGCCAGCGGCACCGGGACAGGGAGAGATACGCAGTATTTT; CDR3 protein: CASGTGTGRDTQYF
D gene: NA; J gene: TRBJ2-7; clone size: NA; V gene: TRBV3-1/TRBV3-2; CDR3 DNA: TGTGCCAGCAGCCAAGATCGCATTTCCTACGAGCAGTACTTC; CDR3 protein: CASSQDRISYEQYF
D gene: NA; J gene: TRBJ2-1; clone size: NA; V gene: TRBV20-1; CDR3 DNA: TGCAGTGCTAGTCCGCTGGCTAGACGGGAGAATGAGCAGTTCTTC; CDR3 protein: CSASPLARRENEQFF
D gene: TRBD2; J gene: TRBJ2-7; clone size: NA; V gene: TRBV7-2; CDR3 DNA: TGTGCCAGCAGCCCCCCAGGGACTAGCGGGGGGAAGTACTTC; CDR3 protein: CASSPPGTSGGKYF
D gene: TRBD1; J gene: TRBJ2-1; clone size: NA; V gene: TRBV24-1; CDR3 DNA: TGTGCCACCAGTGGGGGGACAGGCTCCTACAATGAGCAGTTCTTC; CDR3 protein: CATSGGTGSYNEQFF
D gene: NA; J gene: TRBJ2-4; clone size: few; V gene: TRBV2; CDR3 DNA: TGTGCCAGCAGAGACGCAACAGCGCGTTGGAGCTGGGGCCTAGCCAAAAACATTCAGTACTTC; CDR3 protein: CASRDATARWSWGLAKNIQYF
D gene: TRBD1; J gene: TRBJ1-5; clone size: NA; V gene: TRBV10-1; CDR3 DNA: TGCGCCAGCAGTGAGTGTAACAGGGGTCCGGGTAGCAATCAGCCCCAGCATTTT; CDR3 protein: CASSECNRGPGSNQPQHF
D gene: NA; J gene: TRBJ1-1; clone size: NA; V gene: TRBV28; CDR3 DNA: TGTGCCAGCAGTTTCGCCCGACGGGCAGGGCCTTCGAACACTGAAGCTTTCTTT; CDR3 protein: CASSFARRAGPSNTEAFF
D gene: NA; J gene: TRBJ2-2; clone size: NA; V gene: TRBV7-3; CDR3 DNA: TGTGCCAGCAGCCTCAGGGACCTGAGGGACACCGGGGAGCTGTTTTTT; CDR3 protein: CASSLRDLRDTGELFF
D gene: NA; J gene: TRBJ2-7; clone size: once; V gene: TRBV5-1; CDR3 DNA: TGCGCCAGCAGCTTGGCCCCCAGGCAAATGCCCTACGAGCAGTACTTC; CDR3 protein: CASSLAPRQMPYEQYF
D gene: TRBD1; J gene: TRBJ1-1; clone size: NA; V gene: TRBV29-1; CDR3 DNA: TGCAGCGTTGAAGTACCAGGGGGAATGAAAACTTTCTTT; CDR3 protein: CSVEVPGGMKTFF
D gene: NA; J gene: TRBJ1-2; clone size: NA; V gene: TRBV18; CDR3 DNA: TGTGCCAGCTCTCTTCTGCGGGGAGAGGCTAACTATGGCTACACCTTC; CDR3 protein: CASSLLRGEANYGYTF
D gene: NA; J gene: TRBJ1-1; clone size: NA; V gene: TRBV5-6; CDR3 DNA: TGTGCCAGCAGCTTGGAATTTACAGGGGCTTTCTTT; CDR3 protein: CASSLEFTGAFF
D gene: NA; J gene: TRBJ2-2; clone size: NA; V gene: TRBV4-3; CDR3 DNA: TGCGCCAGCAGCCAAACAGGGTACGGGGAGCTGTTTTTT; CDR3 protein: CASSQTGYGELFF
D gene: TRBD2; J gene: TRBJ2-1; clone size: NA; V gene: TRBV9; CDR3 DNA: TGTGCCACCAGCGGACGGGGGGGGACTTACAATGAGCAGTTCTTC; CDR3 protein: CATSGRGGTYNEQFF
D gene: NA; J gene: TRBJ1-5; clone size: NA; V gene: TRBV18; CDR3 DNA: TGTGCCAGCTCACCAGGGCTGGATCAGCCCCAGCATTTT; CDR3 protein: CASSPGLDQPQHF
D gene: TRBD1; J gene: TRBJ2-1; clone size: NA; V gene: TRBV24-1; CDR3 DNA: TGTGCCACCAGTGATTTCGGACAGGGGTCTGGGAATGAGCAGTTCTTC; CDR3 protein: CATSDFGQGSGNEQFF
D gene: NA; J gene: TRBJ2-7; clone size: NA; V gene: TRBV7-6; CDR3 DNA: TGTGCCAGCAGCTTAGGGCAGGGCGGTGGCTACGAGCAGTACTTC; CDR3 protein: CASSLGQGGGYEQYF
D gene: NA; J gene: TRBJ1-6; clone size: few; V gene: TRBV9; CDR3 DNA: TGTGCCAGCAGCCCTGACGGAAGCTCCTATAATTCACCCCTCCACTTT; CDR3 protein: CASSPDGSSYNSPLHF
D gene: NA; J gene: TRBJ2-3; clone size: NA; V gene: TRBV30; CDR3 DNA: TGTGCCTGGAGTGTTGGCGGACCGGGCACAGATACGCAGTATTTT; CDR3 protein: CAWSVGGPGTDTQYF
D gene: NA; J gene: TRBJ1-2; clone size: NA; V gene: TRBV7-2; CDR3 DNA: TGTGCCAGCAGCTCGGACAGAAGCTATGGCTACACCTTC; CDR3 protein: CASSSDRSYGYTF
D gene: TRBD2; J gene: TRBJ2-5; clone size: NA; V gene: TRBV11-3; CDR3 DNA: TGTGCCAGCAGCCGAGGACTAGCGGGACACCAAGAGACCCAGTACTTC; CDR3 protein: CASSRGLAGHQETQYF
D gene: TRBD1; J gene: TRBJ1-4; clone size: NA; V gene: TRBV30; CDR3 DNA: TGTGCCTGGAGTGTAGGGATCCTACAGGGGGATAAACTGTTTTTT; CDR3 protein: CAWSVGILQGDKLFF
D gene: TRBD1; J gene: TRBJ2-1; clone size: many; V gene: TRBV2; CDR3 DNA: TGTGCCAGCAGTTACAGGGGTAATGAGCAGTTCTTC; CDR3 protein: CASSYRGNEQFF
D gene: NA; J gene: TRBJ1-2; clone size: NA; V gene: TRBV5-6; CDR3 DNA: TGTGCCAGCAGCTTGCCGGGGCCCGGCTATGGCTACACCTTC; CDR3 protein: CASSLPGPGYGYTF
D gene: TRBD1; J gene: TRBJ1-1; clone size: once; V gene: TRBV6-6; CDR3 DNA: TGTGCCAGCAAAGGGACAGGGGTAAGTCCTGAAGCTTTCTTT; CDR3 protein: CASKGTGVSPEAFF
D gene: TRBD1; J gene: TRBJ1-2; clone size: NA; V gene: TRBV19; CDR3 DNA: TGTGCCAGTAGGCGACAGGGACGTGGCTACACCTTC; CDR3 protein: CASRRQGRGYTF